This entry is about one TCR beta chain. It has no known antigen specificity. Per-base quality was not reported, and no clone a single base away is much larger than it. This specimen belongs to a study of response to subunit inactivated influenza vaccine (dated 2018 in TCRdb). Study-wide context: Deep quantitative T cell receptor repertoire profiling was used in the study to track responses to a trivalent subunit inactivated influenza vaccine.

The junction carries 11 bases between V and J, which are trimmed by 0 bases and 2 bases respectively. CDR1 is given as MNHEY and CDR2 as SVGAGI, both from the germline V gene. From the cysteine through the phenylalanine, the CDR3 covers 15 amino acids. Here the CDR3 DNA is all that survives: 45 bases in frame from base 1. General conclusions and limits of the study: The authors suggested that each seasonal influenza vaccination may recruit only a limited number of new T cells.

Library creation used RT-PCR. The reads were generated on an Illumina HiSeq 2500. TCRdb reprocessed the public reads (quality trimming at Q25 with fastp, clone calling with MiXCR) and kept in-frame beta chains. Rows matching on CDR3 protein sequence are summarized as one entry with the most common DNA and genes. This sample has hundreds of thousands of distinct CDR3 sequences in its table, and about 18% of those were observed once. Together, the top ten hold around 9.9% of the sample. Sequenced here: PBMCs from blood, sampled 4 to 6 days after vaccination. The TCR comes from a man in his forties or fifties who received an inactivated influenza vaccine. Donor details come from another sample of the same person, matched by shared clones. The rearranged segments are TRBV6-5 and TRBJ2-7; TRBD1 could be the D gene, as 6 bases match. The CDR3 sequence is CASSYSQGRPYEQYF. The DNA reads as follows: TGTGCCAGCAGTTACTCACAGGGTAGACCCTACGAGCAGTACTTC.